One sample yielded the 14 T cell receptor beta chains listed below, sequenced in a study of Graves' ophthalmopathy and Graves' hyperthyroidism listed by TCRdb under 2018. Sequenced using an Illumina HiSeq 2000. TCR beta CDR3 regions were amplified from RNA transcripts for repertoire sequencing. HTBI primers and the Qiagen OneStep RT-PCR kit were used in a first-round RT-PCR, which was followed by a second-round multiplex PCR, size selection and purification. Using fastp at Q25 and MiXCR, TCRdb reprocessed the public reads and kept productive beta chains. All rows with the same CDR3 protein become a single entry with the most common DNA and genes. The sample table holds nearly 400,000 distinct CDR3 sequences, of which around 19% were seen once. The top ten clonotypes cover 1.5% to 2% of the sample. The sequencing sample was made of peripheral blood. The source of these receptors is a woman between 18 and 29 years old with Graves' ophthalmopathy. Donor details come from another sample of the same person, matched by shared clones.

This clonotype appeared many times. The chain is built from TRBV29-1 and TRBJ2-4, with D tentatively TRBD2 (5 bases). Germline V lookup: CDR1 SQVTM, CDR2 ANQGSEA. CDR3 length equals 14 residues. With 1 base removed from V and 0 bases from J, the gap between germline ends came to 7 bases. CDR3 in DNA: TGCAGCGTTGAAGGACTACTAGCCAAAAACATTCAGTACTTC. Translated, it gives CSVEGLLAKNIQYF. Full variable domain (outside the CDR3, taken from reference TRBV29-1 and TRBJ2-4): SAVISQKPSRDICQRGTSLTIQCQVDSQVTMMFWYRQQPGQSLTLIATANQGSEATYESGFVIDKFPISRPNLTFSTLTVSNMSPEDSSIYLCSVEGLLAKNIQYFGAGTRLSVL.

This clonotype was seen ten or more times. The chain combines TRBV4-2 with TRBJ1-5; perhaps TRBD1 as D (5 bases). This CDR3 has 15 residues. Between the trimmed V and J ends, which lost 0 bases and 5 bases, there was a span of 11 bases. Germline lookup yields CDR1 LGHNA and CDR2 YNFKEQ. The CDR3 protein is CASSQDRWGDQPQHF. The CDR3 coding sequence is TGTGCCAGCAGCCAAGATAGGTGGGGGGATCAGCCCCAGCATTTT.

This clonotype occurred many times. This chain connects TRBV7-8 to TRBJ2-5, with a weak D call TRBD2 (7 bases). The CDR3 is 18 residues long. V lost 2 bases and J 5 bases, leaving 24 bases between the germline ends. Germline CDR1 SGHVS, CDR2 FQNEAQ. The CDR3 nucleotides read TGTGCCAGCAGCTTATTGCGGGGGCCCTTTAAATTAGGGGAGACCCAGTACTTC. Its protein product is CASSLLRGPFKLGETQYF.

Ten or more counts support this clonotype. V gene TRBV11-2 combines with J gene TRBJ2-7; D may correspond to TRBD1 or TRBD2 (5 bases each). Trimming left V 6 bases short and J 2 bases short, with 14 bases between. The CDR3 runs 14 residues. Germline V gene data show CDR1 as SGHAT and CDR2 as FQNNGV. CDR3 DNA: TGTGCCAGCAGGGGACGAGGGACCCCCTACGAGCAGTACTTC. Its translation is CASRGRGTPYEQYF. The full variable domain, with the rest looked up from reference TRBV11-2 and TRBJ2-7, is EAGVAQSPRYKIIEKRQSVAFWCNPISGHATLYWYQQILGQGPKLLIQFQNNGVVDDSQLPKDRFSAERLKGVDSTLKIQPAKLEDSAVYLCASRGRGTPYEQYFGPGTRLTVT.

This clonotype was counted at least ten times. The chain links TRBV14 to TRBJ1-5; maybe TRBD1 (5 bases). The CDR3 sequence is 15 residues long. Germline V gene data show CDR1 as SGHDN and CDR2 as FVKESK. The ends were cut back, 2 bases at V and 1 base at J, with 9 bases in the middle. The CDR3 bases are TGTGCCAGCAGCCAAAATTGGGGGAGCAATCAGCCCCAGCATTTT. It specifies CASSQNWGSNQPQHF.

This clonotype was counted ten times or more. The chain combines TRBV28 with TRBJ2-4; 7 bases map to TRBD2. The CDR3 runs to 15 residues. V was clipped by 6 bases and J by 4 bases; unmatched bases: 9. Germline loops: CDR1 MDHEN, CDR2 SYDVKM. The DNA for the CDR3 is TGTGCCAGCAGCCTGGGGGGGGTTTTGAAAAACATTCAGTACTTC. Its protein product is CASSLGGVLKNIQYF. Full variable domain (remainder filled in from reference TRBV28 and TRBJ2-4): DVKVTQSSRYLVKRTGEKVFLECVQDMDHENMFWYRQDPGLGLRLIYFSYDVKMKEKGDIPEGYSVSREKKERFSLILESASTNQTSMYLCASSLGGVLKNIQYFGAGTRLSVL.

The chain links TRBV28 to TRBJ2-7; 7 nucleotides line up with TRBD2. Unmatched junction bases numbered 4, after V lost 5 bases and J lost 3 bases. This CDR3 has 13 amino acids. Germline lookup yields CDR1 MDHEN and CDR2 SYDVKM. As DNA, the CDR3 is TGTGCCAGCAGTCCAGTAGCGGGCTACGAGCAGTACTTC. Translating gives CASSPVAGYEQYF. Supplemented by reference TRBV28 and TRBJ2-7, the full variable domain reads DVKVTQSSRYLVKRTGEKVFLECVQDMDHENMFWYRQDPGLGLRLIYFSYDVKMKEKGDIPEGYSVSREKKERFSLILESASTNQTSMYLCASSPVAGYEQYFGPGTRLTVT.

This clonotype was seen repeatedly, ten times or more. The chain joins TRBV20-1 to TRBJ1-2, with 9 bases lining up with TRBD1. Germline values: CDR1 DFQATT, CDR2 SNEGSKA (reference sequence). Germline trimming cut 6 bases from V and 4 bases from J; bases unmatched to any gene: 9. The CDR3 is made up of 14 amino acids. Here the CDR3 DNA reads TGCAGTGCCCTGAACAGGGGGCAAGGCTATGGCTACACCTTC. It yields the protein CSALNRGQGYGYTF.

This clonotype was counted at least ten times. In DNA, the CDR3 is TGTGCCAGCAGTCTAAGGAGCAATCAGCCCCAGCATTTT. This gives the protein CASSLRSNQPQHF. This rearrangement joins TRBV12-3 or TRBV12-4 to TRBJ1-5; D remains ambiguous. Between the trimmed V and J ends, which lost 5 bases and 1 base, there was a span of 6 bases. The CDR3 is 13 residues long.

This clonotype occurred many times. The chain carries TRBV28 and TRBJ2-7; perhaps TRBD1 as D (6 bases). Germline V gene data show CDR1 as MDHEN and CDR2 as SYDVKM. V lost 7 bases to trimming and J lost 2 bases, with 12 bases between them. CDR3 length: 13 residues. The CDR3 region is CASKLTGAYEQYF. The CDR3 DNA sequence: TGTGCCAGCAAGCTGACAGGAGCCTACGAGCAGTACTTC.

This clonotype was counted many times. J is TRBJ2-7 and V is TRBV13; unclear D gene. CDR3 length equals 14 residues. CDR1 is PRHDT and CDR2 is FYEKMQ in the germline V gene (reference sequence). The V end lost 5 bases, the J end lost 2 bases, and 13 bases lay between the germline ends. CDR3 in amino acids: CASSPKDGPYEQYF. The CDR3 coding sequence is TGTGCCAGCAGCCCAAAGGACGGGCCCTACGAGCAGTACTTC.

The chain uses TRBV4-1 and TRBJ2-7; 8 bases align to TRBD1. This CDR3 is built from 15 residues. Germline-derived CDR1 and CDR2 are MGHRA and YSYEKL. With 3 bases clipped from V and 3 bases from J, the junction kept 7 bases outside the gene matches. The CDR3 loop reads CASSHATGVGYEQYF. The CDR3 bases are TGCGCCAGCAGCCACGCGACAGGGGTGGGCTACGAGCAGTACTTC.

V and J are TRBV12-3 or TRBV12-4 and TRBJ1-6; the D gene is possibly TRBD1 (6 bases). The CDR3 loop spans 14 amino acids. With 5 bases removed from V and 12 bases from J, the gap between germline ends came to 17 bases. The CDR3 DNA follows: TGTGCCAGCAGTAAAGGCTTAGGGGGGTTACCCCTCCACTTT. Translating it yields CASSKGLGGLPLHF.

This clonotype was observed at least ten times. The J gene is TRBJ1-1, the V gene TRBV6-2 or TRBV6-3; D is unresolved. Per the germline V gene, CDR1 is MNHEY and CDR2 is SVGEGT. V dropped 0 bases and J dropped 1 base, with 9 bases sitting between them. The CDR3 has 15 residues. The CDR3 sequence is CASSYSSKKNTEAFF. For the CDR3, the DNA is TGTGCCAGCAGTTACTCCAGCAAGAAGAACACTGAAGCTTTCTTT.